The source of this T cell receptor (beta chain) is a study of shared clonotypes between healthy human individuals. Germline V gene sequence: CDR1 SGHNT, CDR2 YYREEE (reference sequence). There are 14 residues in the CDR3. V was clipped by 5 bases and J by 4 bases, with 15 bases between them. Sorted-subset replicate PCR reactions were performed with approximately 190 ng DNA, corresponding to tens of thousands of T cell genomes. TCRdb's copy holds only in-frame clones and misses some; the assay was immunoSEQ multiplex PCR. The sample yields fewer than 1.6 million clones, around 98.5% seen once. This TCR was recovered from a man aged 25-40 years in good health. Sample: naive CD4+ T cells sorted from blood. Subset noted: CD45RA+ positively selected. The chain combines TRBV5-4 with TRBJ1-2; D gene uncertain. This chain's CDR3 is CASRPGGEVYGYTF. The CDR3 coding sequence is TGTGCCAGCAGGCCGGGCGGCGAGGTCTATGGCTACACCTTC.